This TCR beta chain was observed in a study of Ad26.COV2.S vaccination and SARS-CoV-2 variants. Study-level background: Intramuscularly, Ad26.COV2.S was given either once or twice, 56 days apart.

Regarding the study as a whole: Substantial post-vaccination breadth of spike-specific CD8+ and CD4+ T cell responses was reported.

Described treatment: about 20 received Ad26.COV2.S at low or high dose, single or two shots; roughly five received placebo; per-sample allocation not given. Specimen acquisition occurred on day 63 following the initial vaccine or placebo injection. What was given as vaccine was an Ad26 vector encoding Wuhan-strain SARS-CoV-2 spike. Notes on this clone: No antigen is known for it.

Libraries were prepared by immunoSEQ multiplex PCR; TCRdb keeps only in-frame clonotypes and omits some of them. Seen here are some 320,000 clones, around four fifths observed once, and the top ten hold around 2%. This CDR3 is 14 amino acids long. CDR1 is SNHLY and CDR2 is FYNNEI in the germline V gene. V was cut by 8 bases and J by 6 bases, with 20 bases left in between. The chain uses TRBV2 and TRBJ2-7, with D possibly being TRBD1 (6 bases). The material was peripheral blood, obtained in a trial of Ad26.COV2.S vaccine versus placebo. The clonotype was recovered from a person between 18 and 65 years old who received the Ad26.COV2.S COVID-19 vaccine or a placebo. In DNA, the CDR3 is TGTGCCAGCCATGGGGACACCACTTCTTCCGAGCAGTACTTC. Translating it yields CASHGDTTSSEQYF.